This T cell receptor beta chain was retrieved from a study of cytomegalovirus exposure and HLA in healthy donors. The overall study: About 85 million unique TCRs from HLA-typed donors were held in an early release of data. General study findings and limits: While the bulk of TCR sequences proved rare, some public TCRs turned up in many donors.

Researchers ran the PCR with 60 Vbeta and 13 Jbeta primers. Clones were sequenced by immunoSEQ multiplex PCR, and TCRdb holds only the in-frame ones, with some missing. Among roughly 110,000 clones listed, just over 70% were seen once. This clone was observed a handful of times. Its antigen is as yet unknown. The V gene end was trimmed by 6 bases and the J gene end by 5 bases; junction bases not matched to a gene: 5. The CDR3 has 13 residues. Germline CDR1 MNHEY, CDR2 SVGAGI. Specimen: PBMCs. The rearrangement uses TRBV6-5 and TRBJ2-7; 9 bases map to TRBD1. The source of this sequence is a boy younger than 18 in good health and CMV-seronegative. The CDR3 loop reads CASRRQGVDEQYF. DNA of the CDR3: TGTGCCAGCAGGAGACAGGGGGTCGACGAGCAGTACTTC.